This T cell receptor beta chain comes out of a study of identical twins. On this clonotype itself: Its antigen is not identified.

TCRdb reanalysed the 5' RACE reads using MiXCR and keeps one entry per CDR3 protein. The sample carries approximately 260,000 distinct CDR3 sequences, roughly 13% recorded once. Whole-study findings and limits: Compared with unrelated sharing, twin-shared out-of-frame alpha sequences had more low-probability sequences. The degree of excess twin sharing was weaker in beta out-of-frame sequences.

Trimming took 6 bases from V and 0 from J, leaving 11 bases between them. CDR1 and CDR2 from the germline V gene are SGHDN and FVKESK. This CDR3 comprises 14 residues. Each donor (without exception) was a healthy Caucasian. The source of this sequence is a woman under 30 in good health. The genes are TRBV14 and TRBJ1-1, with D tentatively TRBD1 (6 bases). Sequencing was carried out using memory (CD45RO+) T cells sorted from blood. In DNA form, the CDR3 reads TGTGCCAGCAGGAAGGGGGTTATGAACACTGAAGCTTTCTTT. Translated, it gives CASRKGVMNTEAFF. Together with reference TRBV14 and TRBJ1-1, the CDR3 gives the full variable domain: EAGVTQFPSHSVIEKGQTVTLRCDPISGHDNLYWYRRVMGKEIKFLLHFVKESKQDESGMPNNRFLAERTGGTYSTLKVQPAELEDSGVYFCASRKGVMNTEAFFGQGTRLTVV.